This T cell receptor (beta chain) was retrieved from a study of T cell responses to AZD1222 COVID-19 vaccine. Clones were read by immunoSEQ multiplex PCR, and TCRdb kept only the in-frame ones, dropping some. The sample lists under 200,000 clones, about 94% occurring once. This clone has just one count. Its antigen is unidentified. Trimming took 1 base from V and 10 from J, leaving 8 bases between them. The CDR3 has 12 amino acids. Germline V gene lookup returns CDR1 SGHVS and CDR2 FQNEAQ. The study, taken as a whole, reports: Only after the peak T cell response were repertoires sampled. Spike-specific TCR breadth and depth grew following two AZD1222 doses. Baseline seropositives among AZD1222 recipients totaled only 5 to 7. Clonal diversity was possibly underestimated; the donors were predominantly white British and more often female.

The chain links TRBV7-8 to TRBJ2-1; the D gene is possibly TRBD2 (6 bases). The sequences come from peripheral blood, collected on day 0 of AZD1222 vaccination. The TCR comes from an adult in good health. The CDR3 region has the DNA TGTGCCAGCAGCTTAGAACTAGCAGAGCAGTTCTTC. Translating gives CASSLELAEQFF.